The rows below give T cell receptor beta chains drawn from one sample of a study of blood T cell repertoires in COVID-19. Clones were sequenced by immunoSEQ multiplex PCR, and TCRdb holds only the in-frame ones, with some missing. Of some 45,000 clones listed, over 75% are singletons. The sequencing input was peripheral blood. The receptor source for this set is a human donor in a cohort sampled during active COVID-19. Both conserved end residues are part of each CDR3. The D gene is left open where the match is weak. Only some rows state a clone size, as once, few, many or a class for expanded clones.

J gene,D gene,clone size,V gene,CDR3 protein,CDR3 DNA
TRBJ1-2,.,.,TRBV6-2/TRBV6-3,CASSYETDSGYTF,TGTGCCAGCAGTTACGAGACAGACTCTGGCTACACCTTC
TRBJ2-3,TRBD1,.,TRBV9,CASSAQGAGLADTQYF,TGTGCCAGCAGCGCCCAGGGGGCAGGGTTGGCAGATACGCAGTATTTT
TRBJ2-2,.,.,TRBV5-6,CASSLGGAGELFF,TGTGCCAGCAGCTTGGGGGGGGCCGGGGAGCTGTTTTTT
TRBJ2-2,.,few,TRBV9,CASSVGPTGELFF,TGTGCCAGCAGCGTAGGGCCCACCGGGGAGCTGTTTTTT
TRBJ2-1,.,.,TRBV11-2,CASSLLGREQFF,TGTGCCAGCAGCTTATTGGGCCGAGAGCAGTTCTTC
TRBJ1-3,.,few,TRBV19,CASTQTSGNTIYF,TGTGCCAGTACTCAGACATCTGGAAACACCATATATTTT
TRBJ2-1,TRBD1,.,TRBV5-1,CASSLGGQGNGNEQFF,TGCGCCAGCAGCTTGGGGGGACAGGGGAATGGCAATGAGCAGTTCTTC
TRBJ2-5,TRBD1,.,TRBV20-1,CSASSPRGREETQYF,TGCAGTGCTAGTAGCCCCAGGGGGCGCGAGGAGACCCAGTACTTC
TRBJ2-6,.,.,TRBV6-5,CASGAAQAGANVLTF,TGTGCCAGCGGGGCAGCCCAAGCTGGGGCCAACGTCCTGACTTTC
TRBJ2-3,.,.,TRBV7-8,CATTGTFTDTQYF,TGTGCCACTACCGGGACATTCACGGATACGCAGTATTTT
TRBJ1-4,.,.,TRBV6-5,CASSYGGRDEKLFF,TGTGCCAGCAGTTACGGAGGGAGGGATGAAAAACTGTTTTTT